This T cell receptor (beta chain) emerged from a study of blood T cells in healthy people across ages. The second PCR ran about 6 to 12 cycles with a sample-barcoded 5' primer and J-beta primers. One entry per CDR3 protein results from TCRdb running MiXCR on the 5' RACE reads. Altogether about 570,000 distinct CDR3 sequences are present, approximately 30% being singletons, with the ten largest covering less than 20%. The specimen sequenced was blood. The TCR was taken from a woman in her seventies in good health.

In DNA form, the CDR3 reads TGTGCCAGCAGTAAGGGACAGCCCTTCGTAGGGCCCCAGCATTTT. This encodes CASSKGQPFVGPQHF. The chain is built from TRBV6-5 and TRBJ1-5; 7 bases are shared with TRBD1. The CDR3 loop spans 15 amino acids. V lost 5 bases and J lost 9; bases outside the gene matches: 13. Germline CDR1 reads MNHEY; CDR2 reads SVGAGI.